These T cell receptor beta chains were read from a single sample in a study of control samples from healthy donors and cancer patients. Only in-frame clones appear in the TCRdb table, and some are missing; sequencing was by immunoSEQ multiplex PCR. The sample includes around 20,000 clones, more than 80% of them seen just once. Input material: PBMCs. These receptors all come from a man aged 60-69 years with head and neck cancer. Each CDR3 is given with its conserved first and last residue. D genes are given only for firm matches. The size of a clone is reported for some rows only, either as once, few or many, or as a class for expanded clones.

CDR3nt | CDR3aa | j_gene | abundance | v_gene | d_gene
TGTGCCAGCAGTCTAGGGGAGGGCTCTTACAATGAGCAGTTCTTC | CASSLGEGSYNEQFF | TRBJ2-1 | NA | TRBV7-2 | TRBD2
TGTGCCAGCAGCTCGGGAAGGGCCGAGACCCAGTACTTC | CASSSGRAETQYF | TRBJ2-5 | NA | TRBV7-7 | NA
TGTGCCAGCTCCACCAGGGGACTAGCGGGACTATCGTCTAGCACAGATACGCAGTATTTT | CASSTRGLAGLSSSTDTQYF | TRBJ2-3 | NA | TRBV18 | TRBD2
TGTGCCAGCACCCCCACGAACTCCTACAATGAGCAGTTCTTC | CASTPTNSYNEQFF | TRBJ2-1 | NA | TRBV2 | NA
TGCGCCAGCAGCCAAGATCGTAGGGGTACGGGGAATTCACCCCTCCACTTT | CASSQDRRGTGNSPLHF | TRBJ1-6 | NA | TRBV4-1 | NA
TGTGCCAGCAGTTTTGACAGGGTCACTGAAGCTTTCTTT | CASSFDRVTEAFF | TRBJ1-1 | NA | TRBV12-3/TRBV12-4 | TRBD1
TGTGCCAGCAGCCCGTGGGGGGAGAGAGGGCCCCAGCATTTT | CASSPWGERGPQHF | TRBJ1-5 | NA | TRBV5-8 | NA
TGTGCCAGCAGCTCGGACAGGGGGAGCTATGGCTACACCTTC | CASSSDRGSYGYTF | TRBJ1-2 | NA | TRBV5-4 | TRBD1
TGTGCCAGCAGTGAATCAATTCAGGGAGCGCAGTATTTT | CASSESIQGAQYF | TRBJ2-3 | NA | TRBV6-1 | NA
TGTGCCACTGAGAGGGGGGCCGCCGGGGGCTACACCTTC | CATERGAAGGYTF | TRBJ1-2 | NA | TRBV19 | NA
TGTGCCAGCAGTGAAGCCCAGGGCCAAGAGACCCAGTACTTC | CASSEAQGQETQYF | TRBJ2-5 | NA | TRBV6-1 | NA
TGTGCCAGCAGCAACCCGACCGGGGGCTACACCTTC | CASSNPTGGYTF | TRBJ1-2 | NA | TRBV7-9 | NA
TGTGCCAGCAGCTTAGAGATAGGGGACTATGGCTACACCTTC | CASSLEIGDYGYTF | TRBJ1-2 | once | TRBV7-8 | NA
TGTGCCAGCAGCCCAGCTGGACTAGCGTCGACCTACAATGAGCAGTTCTTC | CASSPAGLASTYNEQFF | TRBJ2-1 | NA | TRBV3-1/TRBV3-2 | TRBD2
TGTGCCAGCAGCCCCGGGACATTAGGAGAGCAGTACTTC | CASSPGTLGEQYF | TRBJ2-7 | NA | TRBV2 | NA
TGCGCCAGCAGCCCAACAGGGGGCCTAGGGAATGAGCAGTTCTTC | CASSPTGGLGNEQFF | TRBJ2-1 | NA | TRBV5-1 | TRBD1
TGCAGTGCTAGTGTCTGGCAGGGTAACTATGGCTACACCTTC | CSASVWQGNYGYTF | TRBJ1-2 | NA | TRBV20-1 | NA
TGTGCCAGCAGCCCCCGGGGTAGCGGAGACTCTGGGGCCAACGTCCTGACTTTC | CASSPRGSGDSGANVLTF | TRBJ2-6 | once | TRBV7-9 | NA
TGTGCCAGCAGCTTGGGGGTAAAGGCGGGGATGAACACTGAAGCTTTCTTT | CASSLGVKAGMNTEAFF | TRBJ1-1 | NA | TRBV5-8 | NA
TGCGCCAGCAGCTCCGGGACAGATGAAAAACTGTTTTTT | CASSSGTDEKLFF | TRBJ1-4 | once | TRBV5-1 | TRBD1
TGTGCCAGCAGTTACTCGTGGCAGGCCTACGAGCAGTACTTC | CASSYSWQAYEQYF | TRBJ2-7 | NA | TRBV6-6 | NA
TGCGCCAGCAGCGGAGGACAGCTTAATGAGCAGTTCTTC | CASSGGQLNEQFF | TRBJ2-1 | NA | TRBV5-1 | NA
TGTGCCAGCAGCTTAGAGGGAGGAGGTCCCGGGGAGCTGTTTTTT | CASSLEGGGPGELFF | TRBJ2-2 | NA | TRBV13 | NA
TGTGCCAGTAACCCGACAGGGAAAGGCTATGGCTACACCTTC | CASNPTGKGYGYTF | TRBJ1-2 | NA | TRBV19 | TRBD1
TGTGCCAGCAGCCGGGACTATGGCTACACCTTC | CASSRDYGYTF | TRBJ1-2 | NA | TRBV7-9 | NA
TGTGCCAGCTGGGTTGACTCCTACAATGAGCAGTTCTTC | CASWVDSYNEQFF | TRBJ2-1 | NA | TRBV6-6 | NA
TGTGCCAGCAGCGCGCCTTTGCCGGGACTCCGCGCCGGGGAGCTGTTTTTT | CASSAPLPGLRAGELFF | TRBJ2-2 | NA | TRBV9 | NA
TGTGCCAGTAGTAGGGGACTAGACTACGAGCAGTACTTC | CASSRGLDYEQYF | TRBJ2-7 | NA | TRBV19 | TRBD2
TGTGCCAGCAGCTTAGGGACGGCCCCCGAGCAGTACTTC | CASSLGTAPEQYF | TRBJ2-7 | NA | TRBV7-9 | NA
TGTGCCAGCAGCCGACTCGGGGACGCCTCCTACGAGCAGTACTTC | CASSRLGDASYEQYF | TRBJ2-7 | NA | TRBV7-9 | NA
TGTGCCACCAGCAGAGAGGACAGAGGTGGCTACACCTTC | CATSREDRGGYTF | TRBJ1-2 | few | TRBV15 | NA
TGTGCCAGCAGCCCGGGAGTCGGTGAGCAGTTCTTC | CASSPGVGEQFF | TRBJ2-1 | NA | TRBV12-3/TRBV12-4 | NA
TGTGCCAGCAGCTTACGACTAGCCACAGATACGCAGTATTTT | CASSLRLATDTQYF | TRBJ2-3 | NA | TRBV11-2 | TRBD2
TGTGCCAGCAGCCCCTGGGAGGCTGGCACTGAAGCTTTCTTT | CASSPWEAGTEAFF | TRBJ1-1 | NA | TRBV6-5 | NA
TGCAGCGTTGAAAAGGCGACTGGGGGGAACACTGAAGCTTTCTTT | CSVEKATGGNTEAFF | TRBJ1-1 | NA | TRBV29-1 | NA
TGTGCCAGTAGTATAGGGACCGGGACTAGTCCCAGGGGAGAGCAGTTCTTC | CASSIGTGTSPRGEQFF | TRBJ2-1 | NA | TRBV19 | TRBD2
TGTGCCAGCAGTGAAGCAAGAGGCGGGGTTGAAAAACTGTTTTTT | CASSEARGGVEKLFF | TRBJ1-4 | NA | TRBV6-1 | NA
TGCGCCAGCAGCGCGGGAGACAGCCCAACTAATGAAAAACTGTTTTTT | CASSAGDSPTNEKLFF | TRBJ1-4 | NA | TRBV5-1 | NA
TGCGCCAGCAGCTTATCGGAAACCGGGGAGCTGTTTTTT | CASSLSETGELFF | TRBJ2-2 | NA | TRBV5-1 | NA
TGTGCCAGCAGTGTTCAGGGTAATGGCTACACCTTC | CASSVQGNGYTF | TRBJ1-2 | NA | TRBV2 | NA
TGTGCCAGTAGTATAGGGGCTAGCGGAGGGAATGAGCAGTTCTTC | CASSIGASGGNEQFF | TRBJ2-1 | NA | TRBV19 | TRBD2
TGTGCCAGCTCACCCCTTCCCCCGGAGGGGGATTACTACGAGCAGTACTTC | CASSPLPPEGDYYEQYF | TRBJ2-7 | NA | TRBV18 | NA
TGTGCCAGCCGGGGGGTTAATGAAAAACTGTTTTTT | CASRGVNEKLFF | TRBJ1-4 | NA | TRBV6-5 | NA
TGTGCCAGCAGCTTGGTTAGGTCGGACAGGGCTGAGCAGTTCTTC | CASSLVRSDRAEQFF | TRBJ2-1 | NA | TRBV5-4 | TRBD1
TGTGCCAGCCCATCACATCTGGGATGGGGTATTGAGCAGTTCTTC | CASPSHLGWGIEQFF | TRBJ2-1 | NA | TRBV6-5 | NA
TGTGCCAGCAGCTTAAAAGCTGGTCTCACAGATACGCAGTATTTT | CASSLKAGLTDTQYF | TRBJ2-3 | NA | TRBV7-3 | NA
TGCGCCAGCAGCTTGGACAGCAGAGGATACACCGGGGAGCTGTTTTTT | CASSLDSRGYTGELFF | TRBJ2-2 | NA | TRBV5-1 | NA
TGTGCCAGCAGCTTTTCCCCGGCCGGGGAGCTGTTTTTT | CASSFSPAGELFF | TRBJ2-2 | NA | TRBV7-3 | NA
TGTGCCAGCAGCCAAGCACCGTACTACGAGCAGTACTTC | CASSQAPYYEQYF | TRBJ2-7 | NA | TRBV3-1/TRBV3-2 | NA
TGTGCCAGCTCAGAGGGACAGGGGCTTTATGGCTACACCTTC | CASSEGQGLYGYTF | TRBJ1-2 | NA | TRBV18 | TRBD1